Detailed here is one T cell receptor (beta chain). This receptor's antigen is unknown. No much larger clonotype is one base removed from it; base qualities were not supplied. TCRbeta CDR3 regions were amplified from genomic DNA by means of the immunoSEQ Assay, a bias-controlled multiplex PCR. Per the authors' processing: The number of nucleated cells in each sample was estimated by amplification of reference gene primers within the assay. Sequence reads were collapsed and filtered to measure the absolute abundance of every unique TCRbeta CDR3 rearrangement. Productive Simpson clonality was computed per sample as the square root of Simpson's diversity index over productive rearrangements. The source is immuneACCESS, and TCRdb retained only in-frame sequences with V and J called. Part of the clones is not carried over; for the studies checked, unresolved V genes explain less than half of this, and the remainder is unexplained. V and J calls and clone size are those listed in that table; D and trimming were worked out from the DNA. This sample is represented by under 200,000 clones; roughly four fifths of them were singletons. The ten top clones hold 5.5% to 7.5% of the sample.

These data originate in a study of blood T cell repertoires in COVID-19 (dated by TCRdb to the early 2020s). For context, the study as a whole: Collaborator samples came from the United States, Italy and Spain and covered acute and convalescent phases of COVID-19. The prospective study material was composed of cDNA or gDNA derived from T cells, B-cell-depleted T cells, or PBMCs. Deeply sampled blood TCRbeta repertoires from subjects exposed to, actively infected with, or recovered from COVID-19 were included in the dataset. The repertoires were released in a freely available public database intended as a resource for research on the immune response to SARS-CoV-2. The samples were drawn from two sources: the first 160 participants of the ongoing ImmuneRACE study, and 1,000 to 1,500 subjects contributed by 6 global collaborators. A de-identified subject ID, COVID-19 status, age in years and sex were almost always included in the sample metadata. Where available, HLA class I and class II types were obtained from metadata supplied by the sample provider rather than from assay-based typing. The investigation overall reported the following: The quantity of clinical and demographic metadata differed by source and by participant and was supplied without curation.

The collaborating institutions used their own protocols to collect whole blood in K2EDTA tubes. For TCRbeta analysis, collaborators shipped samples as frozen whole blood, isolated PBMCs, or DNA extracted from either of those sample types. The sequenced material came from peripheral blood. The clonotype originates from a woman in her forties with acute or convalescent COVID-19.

In nucleotide form, the sequence is TGCGCCAGCAGCCAAGATTGGGGCGGGACCTTCAATGAGCAGTTCTTC. Its translation is CASSQDWGGTFNEQFF. The rearrangement combines TRBV4-1 with TRBJ2-1; 6 matching bases give a weak D call of TRBD2. For CDR1 and CDR2, the germline V gene lists MGHRA and YSYEKL. The CDR3 runs 16 amino acids, cysteine and phenylalanine included. Kept here is only the CDR3 DNA, which spans 48 bases and is read in frame from base 1. V is clipped by 0 bases and J by 6 bases, and the sequence between their germline boundaries is 15 bases long.